The 10 T cell receptor beta chains below all came from one sample that was sequenced in a study of cytomegalovirus exposure and HLA in healthy donors. Libraries were prepared by immunoSEQ multiplex PCR; TCRdb keeps only in-frame clonotypes and omits some of them. The sample has 45,000 to 70,000 clones, more than 75% seen once. Sequencing was performed on PBMCs. The receptors here all came from a man aged 18 to 30 in good health and CMV-seronegative.

This sequence joins TRBV28 and TRBJ1-5, with 10 nucleotides matching TRBD1. The germline CDR1 and CDR2 sequences are MDHEN and SYDVKM. This CDR3 comprises 17 residues. V lost 3 bases to trimming and J lost 4 bases; unmatched junction nucleotides: 9. CDR3 sequence: CASSLSDRGQENQPQHF. CDR3 nucleotides: TGTGCCAGCAGTTTGTCTGACAGGGGGCAGGAAAATCAGCCCCAGCATTTT. Together with reference TRBV28 and TRBJ1-5, the CDR3 gives the full variable domain: DVKVTQSSRYLVKRTGEKVFLECVQDMDHENMFWYRQDPGLGLRLIYFSYDVKMKEKGDIPEGYSVSREKKERFSLILESASTNQTSMYLCASSLSDRGQENQPQHFGDGTRLSIL.

The J gene is TRBJ2-1, the V gene TRBV4-3, with TRBD2 matching 10 bases. The trim removed 1 base at V and 8 bases at J, leaving 8 bases unmatched. This CDR3 region has 16 residues. Germline-derived CDR1 and CDR2 are LGHNA and YSLEER. DNA of the CDR3: TGCGCCAGCAGCCAAGGGGCTAGCGGGAGCGGGCATGAGCAGTTCTTC. Translation: CASSQGASGSGHEQFF.

This sequence joins TRBV6-5 and TRBJ1-5; D possibly corresponds to TRBD1 (5 bases). Germline V gives CDR1 MNHEY, CDR2 SVGAGI. The V gene lost 6 bases and the J gene lost 6 bases, with 15 bases spanning the gap. The CDR3 contains 14 residues. As DNA, the CDR3 is TGTGCCAGCAGCCCGGCCCAGGGAACTCAGCCCCAGCATTTT. Translation: CASSPAQGTQPQHF.

The chain employs TRBV7-9 and TRBJ2-1; D might be TRBD2 (6 bases). The CDR3 length is 14 residues. Germline V gene data show CDR1 as SEHNR and CDR2 as FQNEAQ (reference sequence). V dropped 5 bases and J dropped 7 bases, with 15 bases sitting between them. The CDR3: CASSPIGLPNEQFF. The CDR3 DNA is TGTGCCAGCAGCCCGATAGGACTACCTAATGAGCAGTTCTTC.

The chain couples TRBV5-1 to TRBJ1-3; D possibly corresponds to TRBD1 (5 bases). The length of the CDR3 is 14 residues. Germline CDR1 and CDR2: SGHRS and YFSETQ. V lost 6 bases, J lost 4 bases, and 14 bases lay in between. The CDR3 protein is CASTPGGSGNTIYF. The CDR3 DNA reads TGCGCCAGCACCCCGGGGGGGTCCGGAAACACCATATATTTT.

Only one count was recorded for this clone. The chain links TRBV5-1 to TRBJ2-7; TRBD1 matches 8 bases. The CDR3 runs 17 residues. CDR1 and CDR2 (germline): SGHRS, YFSETQ. The V and J ends lost 0 bases and 6 bases, in that order; junction bases with no gene match: 14. The CDR3 region is CASSLGGSAGQVFEQYF. CDR3 coding DNA: TGCGCCAGCAGCTTGGGGGGGTCGGCGGGACAGGTATTCGAGCAGTACTTC.

This sequence joins TRBV11-1 and TRBJ1-1, with 10 positions matching TRBD1. Germline lookup yields CDR1 SGHAT and CDR2 FQDESV (reference sequence). CDR3 length: 15 amino acids. The J segment lost 1 base and the V segment lost 7 bases, leaving 6 bases of the junction unmatched. For the CDR3, the DNA is TGTGCCAGCATTGGAGGGACAGGGGCGAACACTGAAGCTTTCTTT. Its protein is CASIGGTGANTEAFF.

The chain uses TRBV28 and TRBJ2-7, with 9 bases that match TRBD1. Germline values: CDR1 MDHEN, CDR2 SYDVKM. CDR3 length: 16 residues. J lost 4 bases, V lost 6 bases, and 13 bases had no gene match. The CDR3 region is CASRFAGGQGQYEQYF. DNA of the CDR3: TGTGCCAGCAGATTTGCAGGGGGACAGGGTCAGTACGAGCAGTACTTC. Drawing the rest from reference TRBV28 and TRBJ2-7, the complete variable domain is DVKVTQSSRYLVKRTGEKVFLECVQDMDHENMFWYRQDPGLGLRLIYFSYDVKMKEKGDIPEGYSVSREKKERFSLILESASTNQTSMYLCASRFAGGQGQYEQYFGPGTRLTVT.

The chain employs TRBV15 and TRBJ2-7, with 11 bases fitting TRBD2. The CDR3 spans 15 residues. Losses at the gene ends were 5 bases for V and 3 bases for J; bases not matched to a gene: 6. CDR1 is LNHNV, CDR2 YYDKDF, per germline (reference sequence). The CDR3 nucleotides read TGTGCCACCAGCTCACGACTAGCGGGGAGCTACGAGCAGTACTTC. Protein product: CATSSRLAGSYEQYF.

This clone was detected only a few times. The V gene is TRBV5-6, the J gene TRBJ2-7; 10 positions match TRBD1. There are 14 residues in the CDR3. J lost 3 bases, V lost 3 bases, and 3 bases had no gene match. Germline V lookup: CDR1 SGHDT, CDR2 YYEEEE. The DNA of the CDR3 is TGTGCCAGCAGCTCACGGACAGGGGGCTACGAGCAGTACTTC. As protein: CASSSRTGGYEQYF. Using reference TRBV5-6 and TRBJ2-7 for the parts outside the CDR3, the full variable domain is DAGVTQSPTHLIKTRGQQVTLRCSPKSGHDTVSWYQQALGQGPQFIFQYYEEEERQRGNFPDRFSGHQFPNYSSELNVNALLLGDSALYLCASSSRTGGYEQYFGPGTRLTVT.